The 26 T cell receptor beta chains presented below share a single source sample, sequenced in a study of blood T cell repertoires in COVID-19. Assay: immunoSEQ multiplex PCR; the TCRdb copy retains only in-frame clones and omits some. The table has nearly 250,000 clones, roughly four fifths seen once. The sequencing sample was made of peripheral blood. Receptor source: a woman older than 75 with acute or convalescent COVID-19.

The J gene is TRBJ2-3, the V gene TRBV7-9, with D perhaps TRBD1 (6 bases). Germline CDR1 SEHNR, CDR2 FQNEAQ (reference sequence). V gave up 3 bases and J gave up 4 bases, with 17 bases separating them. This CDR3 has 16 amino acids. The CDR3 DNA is TGTGCCAGCAGCTTGAACCGGGCAGGGGTGGCAGATACGCAGTATTTT. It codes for CASSLNRAGVADTQYF.

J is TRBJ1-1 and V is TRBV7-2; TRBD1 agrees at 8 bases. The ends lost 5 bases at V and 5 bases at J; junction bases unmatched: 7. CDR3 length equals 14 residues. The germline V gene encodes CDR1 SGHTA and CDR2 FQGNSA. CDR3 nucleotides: TGTGCCAGCAGCCCCCAGGGGGCGCGGACTGAAGCTTTCTTT. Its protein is CASSPQGARTEAFF. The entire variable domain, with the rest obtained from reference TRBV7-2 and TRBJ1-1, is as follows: GAGVSQSPSNKVTEKGKDVELRCDPISGHTALYWYRQSLGQGLEFLIYFQGNSAPDKSGLPSDRFSAERTGGSVSTLTIQRTQQEDSAVYLCASSPQGARTEAFFGQGTRLTVV.

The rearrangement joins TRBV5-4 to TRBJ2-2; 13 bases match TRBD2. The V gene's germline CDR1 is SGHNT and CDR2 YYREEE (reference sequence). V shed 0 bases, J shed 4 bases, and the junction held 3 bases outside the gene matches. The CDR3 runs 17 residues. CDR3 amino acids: CASSLAGLAGVTGELFF. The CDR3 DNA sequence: TGTGCCAGCAGCTTGGCTGGACTAGCGGGGGTCACCGGGGAGCTGTTTTTT.

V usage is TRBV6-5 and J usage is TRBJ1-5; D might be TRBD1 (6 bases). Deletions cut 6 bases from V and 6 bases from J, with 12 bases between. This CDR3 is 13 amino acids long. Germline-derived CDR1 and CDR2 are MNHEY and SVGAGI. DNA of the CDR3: TGTGCCAGCAGCCCGGTACAGGGTCAGCCCCAGCATTTT. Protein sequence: CASSPVQGQPQHF.

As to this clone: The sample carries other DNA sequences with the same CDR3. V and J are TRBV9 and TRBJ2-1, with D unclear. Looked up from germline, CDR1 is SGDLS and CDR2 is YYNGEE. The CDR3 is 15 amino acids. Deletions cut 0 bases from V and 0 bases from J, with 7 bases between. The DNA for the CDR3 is TGTGCCAGCAGCGTAGGCGGTCTCTCCTACAATGAGCAGTTCTTC. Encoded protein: CASSVGGLSYNEQFF. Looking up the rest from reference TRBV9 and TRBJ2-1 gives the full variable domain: DSGVTQTPKHLITATGQRVTLRCSPRSGDLSVYWYQQSLDQGLQFLIQYYNGEERAKGNILERFSAQQFPDLHSELNLSSLELGDSALYFCASSVGGLSYNEQFFGPGTRLTVL.

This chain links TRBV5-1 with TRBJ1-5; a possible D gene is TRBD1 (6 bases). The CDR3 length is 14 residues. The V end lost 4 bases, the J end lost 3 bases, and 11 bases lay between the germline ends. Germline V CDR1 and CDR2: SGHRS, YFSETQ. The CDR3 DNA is TGCGCCAGCAGCCAGGACAGCCCCAATCAGCCCCAGCATTTT. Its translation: CASSQDSPNQPQHF.

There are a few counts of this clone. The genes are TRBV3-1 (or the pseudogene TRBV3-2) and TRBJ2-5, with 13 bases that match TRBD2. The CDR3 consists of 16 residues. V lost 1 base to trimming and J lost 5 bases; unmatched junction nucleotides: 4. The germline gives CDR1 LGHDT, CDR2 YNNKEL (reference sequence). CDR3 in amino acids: CASSQGGTSGVETQYF. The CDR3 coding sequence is TGTGCCAGCAGCCAAGGGGGGACTAGCGGGGTTGAGACCCAGTACTTC.

The chain's CDR3 is CASSSSLQGDTQYF. The CDR3 DNA sequence: TGTGCCAGCAGCTCAAGCCTACAGGGAGATACGCAGTATTTT. The rearrangement uses TRBV7-2 and TRBJ2-3, with a tentative D call TRBD1 (6 bases). The CDR3 has 14 amino acids. Germline CDR1 reads SGHTA; CDR2 reads FQGNSA. Trimming left V 4 bases short and J 5 bases short, with 13 bases between.

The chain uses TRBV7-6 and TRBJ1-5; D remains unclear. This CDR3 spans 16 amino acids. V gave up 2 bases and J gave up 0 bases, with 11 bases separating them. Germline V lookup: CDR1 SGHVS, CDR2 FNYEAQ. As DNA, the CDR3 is TGTGCCAGCAGCTTAATACACGGAGATAGCAATCAGCCCCAGCATTTT. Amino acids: CASSLIHGDSNQPQHF.

The CDR3 DNA reads TGCGCCAGCAGAATAAGACAGGCGACCTACGAGCAGTACTTC. This sequence encodes CASRIRQATYEQYF. This chain uses TRBV5-1 with TRBJ2-7; D possibly corresponds to TRBD1 (6 bases). This CDR3 has 14 residues. Germline CDR1 SGHRS, CDR2 YFSETQ. Deletions cut 5 bases from V and 2 bases from J, with 14 bases between.

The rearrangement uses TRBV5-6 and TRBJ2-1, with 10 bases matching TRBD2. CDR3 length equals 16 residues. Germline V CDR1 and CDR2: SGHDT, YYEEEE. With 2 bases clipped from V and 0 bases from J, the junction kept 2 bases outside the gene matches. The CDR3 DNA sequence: TGTGCCAGCAGCTTAAAGCGGGGGGGCTCCTACAATGAGCAGTTCTTC. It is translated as CASSLKRGGSYNEQFF.

The CDR3 DNA reads as TGTGCCAGCAGCCACAGGGGTAGCACCGGGGAGCTGTTTTTT. Its translation: CASSHRGSTGELFF. The chain has TRBV6-5 and TRBJ2-2; 7 bases line up with TRBD1. The J segment lost 4 bases and the V segment lost 6 bases, leaving 5 bases of the junction unmatched. Germline V gives CDR1 MNHEY, CDR2 SVGAGI. CDR3 length equals 14 residues.

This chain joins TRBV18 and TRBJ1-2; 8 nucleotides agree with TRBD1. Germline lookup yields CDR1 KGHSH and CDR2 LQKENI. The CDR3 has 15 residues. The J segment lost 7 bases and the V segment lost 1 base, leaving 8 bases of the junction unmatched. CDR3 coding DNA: TGTGCCAGCTCACCACTCGGACAGGGAGGAACTGGCTACACCTTC. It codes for CASSPLGQGGTGYTF.

The chain's CDR3 is CSVRVRWGEAFF. DNA of the CDR3: TGCAGCGTTCGGGTCCGGTGGGGCGAAGCTTTCTTT. The chain recombines TRBV29-1 with TRBJ1-1, with a tentative D call TRBD1 (5 bases). The CDR3 spans 12 residues. The V and J ends lost 5 bases and 8 bases respectively, with 15 bases between them. The germline V gene encodes CDR1 SQVTM and CDR2 ANQGSEA.

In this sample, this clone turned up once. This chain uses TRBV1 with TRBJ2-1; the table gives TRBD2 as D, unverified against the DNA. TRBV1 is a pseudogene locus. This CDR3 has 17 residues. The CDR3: CTSSQVLREGSYNEQFF. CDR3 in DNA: TGCACCAGCAGCCAAGTTTTACGGGAGGGCTCCTACAATGAGCAGTTCTTC.

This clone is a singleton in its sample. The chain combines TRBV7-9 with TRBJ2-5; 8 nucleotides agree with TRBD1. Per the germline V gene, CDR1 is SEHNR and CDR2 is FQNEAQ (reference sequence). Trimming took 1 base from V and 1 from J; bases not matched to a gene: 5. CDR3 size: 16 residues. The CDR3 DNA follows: TGTGCCAGCAGCTTAGGGGGGACAGGTCTCCAAGAGACCCAGTACTTC. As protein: CASSLGGTGLQETQYF. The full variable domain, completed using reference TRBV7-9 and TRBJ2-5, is DTGVSQNPRHKITKRGQNVTFRCDPISEHNRLYWYRQTLGQGPEFLTYFQNEAQLEKSRLLSDRFSAERPKGSFSTLEIQRTEQGDSAMYLCASSLGGTGLQETQYFGPGTRLLVL.

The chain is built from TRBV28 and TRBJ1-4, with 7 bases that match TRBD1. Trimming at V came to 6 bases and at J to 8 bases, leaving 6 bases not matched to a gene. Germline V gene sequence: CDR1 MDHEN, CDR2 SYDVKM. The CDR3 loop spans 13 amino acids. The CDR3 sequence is CASSIVQGEKLFF. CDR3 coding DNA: TGTGCCAGCAGCATAGTACAGGGGGAAAAACTGTTTTTT.

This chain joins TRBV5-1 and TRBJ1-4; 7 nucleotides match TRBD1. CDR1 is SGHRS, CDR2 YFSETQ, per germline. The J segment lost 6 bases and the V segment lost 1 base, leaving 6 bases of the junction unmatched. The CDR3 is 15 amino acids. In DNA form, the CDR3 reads TGCGCCAGCAGCTTGTCAGGGACAGTGCATGAAAAACTGTTTTTT. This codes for CASSLSGTVHEKLFF.

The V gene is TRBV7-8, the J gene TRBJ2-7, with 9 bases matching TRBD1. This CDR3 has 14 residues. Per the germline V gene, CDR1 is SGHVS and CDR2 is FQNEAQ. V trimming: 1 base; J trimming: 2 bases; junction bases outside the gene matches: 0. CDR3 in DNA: TGTGCCAGCAGCTTAGGACAGGGGGCCTACGAGCAGTACTTC. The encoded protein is CASSLGQGAYEQYF.

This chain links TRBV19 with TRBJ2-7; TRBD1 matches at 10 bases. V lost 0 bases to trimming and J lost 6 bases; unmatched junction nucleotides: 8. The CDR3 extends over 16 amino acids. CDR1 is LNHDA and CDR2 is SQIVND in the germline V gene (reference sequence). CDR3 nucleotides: TGTGCCAGTAGTATAGATCAAGTCGGGACAGGGGTCGAGCAGTACTTC. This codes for CASSIDQVGTGVEQYF.

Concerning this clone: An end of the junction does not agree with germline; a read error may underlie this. CDR3 nucleotides: TGTGCTAGCAGCTTAGGGACTAGCGTAAATGAGCAGTTCTTC. It codes for CASSLGTSVNEQFF. This chain uses TRBV7-7 with TRBJ2-1, with 10 bases aligning to TRBD2. This CDR3 region has 14 residues. Germline CDR1 is SSHAT and CDR2 is FNYEAQ (reference sequence).

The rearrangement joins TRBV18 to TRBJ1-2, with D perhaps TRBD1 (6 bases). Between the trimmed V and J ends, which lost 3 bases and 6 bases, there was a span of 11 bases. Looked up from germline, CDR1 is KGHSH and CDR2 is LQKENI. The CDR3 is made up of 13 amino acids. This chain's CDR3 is CASSPTGIHGYTF. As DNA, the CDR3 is TGTGCCAGCTCACCCACAGGGATACATGGCTACACCTTC.

In DNA, the CDR3 is TGTGCCAGCAGCCTATCTAGCGGGAGGGGAATAGGAGAGACCCAGTACTTC. Translation gives CASSLSSGRGIGETQYF. The rearrangement joins TRBV7-2 to TRBJ2-5; 12 bases align to TRBD2. Germline CDR1 SGHTA, CDR2 FQGNSA. The CDR3 totals 17 residues. J gave up 4 bases and V 5 bases, and 11 bases lay outside the gene matches.

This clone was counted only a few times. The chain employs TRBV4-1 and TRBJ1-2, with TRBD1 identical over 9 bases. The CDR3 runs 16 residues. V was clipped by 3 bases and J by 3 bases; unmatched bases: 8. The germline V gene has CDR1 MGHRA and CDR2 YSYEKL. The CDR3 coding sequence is TGCGCCAGCAGCCAGTCCGGGACAGGGTCGGACTATGGCTACACCTTC. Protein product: CASSQSGTGSDYGYTF.

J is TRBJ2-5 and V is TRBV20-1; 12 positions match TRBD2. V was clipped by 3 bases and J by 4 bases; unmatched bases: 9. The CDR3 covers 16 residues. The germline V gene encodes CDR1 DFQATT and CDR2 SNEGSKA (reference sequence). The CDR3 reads CSASSTSGGPGETQYF. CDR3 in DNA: TGCAGTGCTAGTTCTACTAGCGGGGGGCCAGGAGAGACCCAGTACTTC.

Written as DNA, the CDR3 is TGTGCCAGCAGCCAAGGGACAGGGATTGATAATTCACCCCTCCACTTT. Amino acids: CASSQGTGIDNSPLHF. The chain employs TRBV3-1 (or the pseudogene TRBV3-2) and TRBJ1-6; 8 nucleotides align to TRBD1. The germline CDR1 and CDR2 sequences are LGHDT and YNNKEL (reference sequence). V shed 1 base and J 5 bases; nucleotides not matched to a gene: 4. This CDR3 comprises 16 residues.